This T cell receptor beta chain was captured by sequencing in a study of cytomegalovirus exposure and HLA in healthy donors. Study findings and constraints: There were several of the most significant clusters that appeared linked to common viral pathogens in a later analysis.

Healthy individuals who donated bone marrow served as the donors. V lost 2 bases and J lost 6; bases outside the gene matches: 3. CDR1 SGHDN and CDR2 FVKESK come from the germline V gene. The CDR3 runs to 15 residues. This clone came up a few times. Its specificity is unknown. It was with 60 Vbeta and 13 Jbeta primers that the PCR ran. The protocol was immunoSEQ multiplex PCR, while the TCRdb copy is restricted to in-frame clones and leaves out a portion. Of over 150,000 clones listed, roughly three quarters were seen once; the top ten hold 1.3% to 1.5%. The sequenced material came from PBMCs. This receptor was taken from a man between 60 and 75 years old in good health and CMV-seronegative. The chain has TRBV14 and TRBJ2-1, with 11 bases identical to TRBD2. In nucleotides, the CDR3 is TGTGCCAGCAGCCAACTAGCGGGAGGACGCAATGAGCAGTTCTTC. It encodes CASSQLAGGRNEQFF. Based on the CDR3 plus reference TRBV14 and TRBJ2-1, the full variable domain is EAGVTQFPSHSVIEKGQTVTLRCDPISGHDNLYWYRRVMGKEIKFLLHFVKESKQDESGMPNNRFLAERTGGTYSTLKVQPAELEDSGVYFCASSQLAGGRNEQFFGPGTRLTVL.